This T cell receptor beta chain was retrieved from a study of T cell responses to AZD1222 COVID-19 vaccine. Study-wide points: Of the AZD1222 recipients, only five to seven were seropositive at baseline.

On this clone: Its antigen is unknown.

The CDR3 extends over 15 amino acids. The V end was cut by 3 bases, the J end by 7 bases, with 18 bases between. Germline CDR1 MNHNS, CDR2 SASEGT. Sequenced by immunoSEQ multiplex PCR; TCRdb stores in-frame clones only, minus some. The data contain roughly 200,000 clones, around 90% of them seen just once; the ten biggest clones take up 3.5% to 4%. The clonotype comes from an adult who received the MenACWY meningococcal vaccine as a control. The starting material was peripheral blood, obtained 28 days after the second dose of the MenACWY control vaccine. The chain joins TRBV6-1 to TRBJ1-2; D is uncertain. The CDR3 is CASSESHQAYGGYTF. The CDR3, as DNA: TGTGCCAGCAGTGAGTCGCACCAGGCCTACGGTGGCTACACCTTC.